The 31 T cell receptor beta chains presented below share a single source sample, sequenced in a study of regulatory T cells in long-lasting Graves disease (dated by TCRdb to about 2021). Library method: multiplex PCR. Sequencing relied on an Illumina HiSeq 4000. CDR3 regions were amplified by Arm-PCR with iRepertoire HTBI primers to construct TCR beta libraries. The raw public data were reprocessed by TCRdb itself: fastp quality trimming at Q25, MiXCR clonotype calling, in-frame beta chains only. Each entry merges the rows of one CDR3 protein and shows their most common DNA and genes. This sample lists fewer than 350,000 distinct CDR3 sequences; about 20% were detected once. Roughly 35% of the sample is held by the ten biggest clonotypes. The intended sense of this specimen's time point label: newly diagnosed GD, antithyroid drugs for less than 3 months. RNA was extracted from PBMCs in TRIzol for both TCR sequencing and RNA sequencing.

The sequenced sample was peripheral blood mononuclear cells (PBMCs), obtained at new diagnosis, from a patient treated with antithyroid drugs. The source is a female donor with Graves disease.

This clonotype was seen ten or more times. The chain uses TRBV11-3 and TRBJ2-2; a weak D match, TRBD2 (5 bases). The germline V and J ends were trimmed by 6 bases and 4 bases, with 9 bases remaining between them. The CDR3 sequence is 13 residues long. The germline CDR1 and CDR2 sequences are SGHNT and YENEEA. The CDR3 sequence: CASRDSFTGELFF. The CDR3 DNA is TGTGCCAGCAGGGACTCCTTCACCGGGGAGCTGTTTTTT.

This clonotype came up a few times. The genes are TRBV28 and TRBJ2-7, with 9 bases aligning to TRBD1. The CDR3 runs to 16 residues. Looked up from germline, CDR1 is MDHEN and CDR2 is SYDVKM. Trimming cost V 3 bases and J 5 bases; bases outside gene matches: 11. CDR3 region: CASSFDFFDRGDEQYF. DNA for the CDR3: TGTGCCAGCAGTTTCGATTTTTTCGACAGGGGGGACGAGCAGTACTTC. The full variable domain, completed using reference TRBV28 and TRBJ2-7, is DVKVTQSSRYLVKRTGEKVFLECVQDMDHENMFWYRQDPGLGLRLIYFSYDVKMKEKGDIPEGYSVSREKKERFSLILESASTNQTSMYLCASSFDFFDRGDEQYFGPGTRLTVT.

This clonotype was counted at least ten times. V usage is TRBV2 and J usage is TRBJ2-1; 10 bases map to TRBD2. CDR1 and CDR2 from the germline V gene are SNHLY and FYNNEI. Trimming took 9 bases from V and 7 from J; bases not matched to a gene: 6. This CDR3 region has 13 residues. The CDR3 is CASRTSGKNEQFF. As DNA, the CDR3 is TGTGCCAGTAGGACTAGCGGAAAAAATGAGCAGTTCTTC.

The chain uses TRBV6-2 or TRBV6-3 and TRBJ2-5; unclear D gene. The length of the CDR3 is 14 residues. CDR1 MNHEY and CDR2 SVGEGT come from the germline V gene. The V end was cut by 5 bases, the J end by 5 bases, with 15 bases between. CDR3 in amino acids: CASSETAQRETQYF. The CDR3 nucleotides read TGTGCCAGCAGTGAAACGGCCCAAAGGGAGACCCAGTACTTC.

A note on this clonotype: This sequence is one base from a far larger clone and is likely a read error. Because the CDR3 is missing its conserved closing phenylalanine or tryptophan, this is likely a read error. V is TRBV7-2 and J is TRBJ2-7; 7 bases match TRBD1. CDR1 and CDR2 from the germline V gene are SGHTA and FQGNSA. The CDR3 totals 12 residues. The V segment lost 10 bases and the J segment 3 bases; nucleotides outside the gene matches: 6. The CDR3, as DNA: TGTGCCATCAATTCAGGGGGCTACGAGCAGTACCTC. Protein product: CAINSGGYEQYL.

About this clonotype itself: This clone may be a read error of a much larger clone one base away. V gene TRBV3-1 combines with J gene TRBJ2-1; maybe TRBD2 (5 bases). Trimming pared 1 base from V and 5 bases from J, leaving 18 bases between. The CDR3 contains 17 residues. Germline V gene lookup returns CDR1 LGHDT and CDR2 YNNKEL (reference sequence). CDR3 DNA: TGTGCCAGCAGCCAAGCGGCAGCGGTCGTGGTAAACAATGAGCAGTTCTTC. Protein: CASSQAAAVVVNNEQFF.

This clonotype was seen many times. The J gene is TRBJ1-3, the V gene TRBV28; D remains ambiguous. The germline V and J ends were trimmed by 4 bases and 4 bases, with 17 bases remaining between them. This CDR3 is 16 amino acids long. Germline CDR1 reads MDHEN; CDR2 reads SYDVKM. CDR3 residues: CASSSPWLPAGNTIYF. CDR3 DNA: TGTGCCAGCAGTTCACCGTGGCTGCCCGCAGGAAACACCATATATTTT.

The chain couples TRBV6-2 or TRBV6-3 to TRBJ2-2; 7 bases map to TRBD2. The CDR3 sequence is 14 residues long. The ends lost 5 bases at V and 7 bases at J; junction bases unmatched: 7. Germline assignment: CDR1 MNHEY and CDR2 SVGEGT. The CDR3 DNA is TGTGCCAGCAGTGTTAGCGGGCAAGACGGGGAGCTGTTTTTT. Its protein is CASSVSGQDGELFF.

V is TRBV11-2 and J is TRBJ2-7; no clear D. The V gene's germline CDR1 is SGHAT and CDR2 FQNNGV. The CDR3 spans 11 residues. V was clipped by 1 base and J by 11 bases, with 9 bases between them. In nucleotides, the CDR3 is TGTGCCAGCAGCTTAGGAGGTGGGAAGTACTTC. Translated, it gives CASSLGGGKYF.

J is TRBJ2-1 and V is TRBV28; TRBD2 matches 12 bases. CDR1 and CDR2 (germline): MDHEN, SYDVKM. CDR3 length: 16 amino acids. With V trimmed by 3 bases and J by 7 bases, 7 bases remained unmatched. The CDR3 nucleotides are TGTGCCAGCAGTTTTGTGACTAGCGGGAGTCGTAATGAGCAGTTCTTC. It encodes CASSFVTSGSRNEQFF.

This clonotype was observed once. A far larger clone is off by one base, so a read error is likely. The V gene is TRBV28, the J gene TRBJ2-3; 9 bases are a match to TRBD1. Matching the DNA end better, TRBJ1-1 makes the J call doubtful. Germline V gene data show CDR1 as MDHEN and CDR2 as SYDVKM. This CDR3 has 15 residues. The CDR3 loop reads CASSSTGTGYAGAFF. DNA for the CDR3: TGTGCCAGCAGTTCTACGGGGACAGGGTATGCTGGAGCTTTCTTT.

Concerning this clonotype: This may come from a read error, since a much larger clone is one base off. The V call is TRBV7-9, the J call TRBJ2-7; 8 nucleotides align to TRBD1. The CDR3 runs 15 residues. Germline lookup yields CDR1 SEHNR and CDR2 FQNEAQ (reference sequence). The CDR3 nucleotides are TGTGCCGGCAGCTCGGGCGGACAGGGCCACTACGAGCAGTACTTC. Protein sequence: CAGSSGGQGHYEQYF.

This clonotype has just a few counts. This chain connects TRBV9 to TRBJ2-2, with 11 bases that match TRBD2. V trimming: 0 bases; J trimming: 3 bases; junction bases outside the gene matches: 10. The CDR3 covers 19 residues. The germline V gene has CDR1 SGDLS and CDR2 YYNGEE. The CDR3 protein is CASSVESDLLAGDTGELFF. The CDR3 DNA sequence: TGTGCCAGCAGCGTAGAATCGGATCTACTAGCGGGAGACACCGGGGAGCTGTTTTTT. Full variable domain (remainder filled in from reference TRBV9 and TRBJ2-2): DSGVTQTPKHLITATGQRVTLRCSPRSGDLSVYWYQQSLDQGLQFLIQYYNGEERAKGNILERFSAQQFPDLHSELNLSSLELGDSALYFCASSVESDLLAGDTGELFFGEGSRLTVL.

Points on this clonotype: A single base is all that separates this from a far larger clone, so a read error is likely. The chain combines TRBV5-4 with TRBJ2-3, with unresolved D. The CDR3 sequence is 12 residues long. Per germline, CDR1 SGHNT and CDR2 YYREEE (reference sequence). The ends were cut back, 0 bases at V and 4 bases at J, with 3 bases in the middle. Written as DNA, the CDR3 is TGTGCCAGCAGCTTGGCCGCAGATACGCAGTATTTT. Translated: CASSLAADTQYF.

The rearrangement links TRBV27 to TRBJ2-7; TRBD2 aligns across 8 bases. Germline assignment: CDR1 MNHEY and CDR2 SMNVEV (reference sequence). J was trimmed by 5 bases and V by 2 bases; bases with no gene match: 5. The CDR3 consists of 14 residues. The CDR3 is CASSLGSSGHEQYF. Here the CDR3 DNA reads TGTGCCAGCAGTTTAGGATCTAGCGGGCACGAGCAGTACTTC.

This clonotype was found a few times. CDR3 nucleotides: TGCGCCAGCAGCCTCAGCGGGAGGGCCCATTACGAGCAGTACTTC. This sequence encodes CASSLSGRAHYEQYF. This chain uses TRBV4-1 with TRBJ2-7; TRBD2 matches at 10 bases. This CDR3 comprises 15 residues. The ends lost 4 bases at V and 4 bases at J; junction bases unmatched: 7. Germline CDR1 reads MGHRA; CDR2 reads YSYEKL.

This clonotype was seen repeatedly, ten times or more. The rearrangement joins TRBV11-2 to TRBJ2-7; weak D call: TRBD1 (5 bases). Trimming removed 2 bases from V and 0 bases from J, with 11 bases in between. This CDR3 contains 15 residues. CDR1 is SGHAT and CDR2 is FQNNGV in the germline V gene. CDR3 DNA: TGTGCCAGCAGCTTAACGACAGAATACTCCTACGAGCAGTACTTC. It is translated as CASSLTTEYSYEQYF.

This clonotype was recorded at least ten times. V gene TRBV6-1 combines with J gene TRBJ2-2; 8 bases are a match to TRBD1. J lost 7 bases, V lost 5 bases, and 12 bases had no gene match. The V gene's germline CDR1 is MNHNS and CDR2 SASEGT. There are 16 residues in the CDR3. CDR3 sequence: CASSPNTGGIVGELFF. As DNA, the CDR3 is TGTGCCAGCAGTCCCAATACAGGGGGTATCGTCGGGGAGCTGTTTTTT.

This chain links TRBV11-2 with TRBJ2-5; 10 bases agree with TRBD2. V dropped 5 bases and J dropped 5; count of bases not matched to a gene: 5. CDR1 and CDR2 (germline): SGHAT, FQNNGV. This CDR3 spans 14 amino acids. CDR3 sequence reads: CASSPGLASETQYF. In DNA form, the CDR3 reads TGTGCCAGCAGCCCGGGACTAGCGTCGGAGACCCAGTACTTC.

This clonotype showed up many times. This rearrangement joins TRBV27 to TRBJ2-4; tentatively, D is TRBD1 or TRBD2 (5 bases each). Trimming removed 3 bases at V and 6 bases at J, with 9 bases between. This CDR3 spans 13 amino acids. Germline V gene data show CDR1 as MNHEY and CDR2 as SMNVEV (reference sequence). This chain's CDR3 is CASSFGAANIQYF. CDR3 coding DNA: TGTGCCAGCAGTTTCGGGGCGGCAAACATTCAGTACTTC.

This clonotype has a handful of counts. This rearrangement joins TRBV6-2 or TRBV6-3 to TRBJ1-5, with D perhaps matching TRBD1 (6 bases). The CDR3 length is 14 residues. V was shortened by 9 bases and J by 5 bases, with 17 bases between the two germline ends. Germline assignment: CDR1 MNHEY and CDR2 SVGEGT. The CDR3 loop reads CASKEVGGHQPQHF. DNA of the CDR3: TGTGCCAGTAAAGAGGTGGGGGGGCATCAGCCCCAGCATTTT.

Worth noting for this clonotype: This could be a read error, since a much larger clone is one nucleotide away. This rearrangement joins TRBV9 to TRBJ2-3, with 7 positions matching TRBD2. Germline values: CDR1 SGDLS, CDR2 YYNGEE. V shed 2 bases and J 8 bases; nucleotides not matched to a gene: 17. The CDR3 loop spans 17 amino acids. CDR3 residues: CASSVAPGRTRDSTQYF. For the CDR3, the DNA is TGTGCCAGCAGCGTGGCTCCGGGACGGACTAGGGATTCTACGCAGTATTTT. Combining the CDR3 with reference TRBV9 and TRBJ2-3 gives the whole variable domain DSGVTQTPKHLITATGQRVTLRCSPRSGDLSVYWYQQSLDQGLQFLIQYYNGEERAKGNILERFSAQQFPDLHSELNLSSLELGDSALYFCASSVAPGRTRDSTQYFGPGTRLTVL.

This clonotype was detected a few times. V is TRBV30 and J is TRBJ2-3; 8 nucleotides agree with TRBD1. The CDR3 is made up of 14 amino acids. CDR1 is GTSNPN, CDR2 SVGIG, per germline (reference sequence). V was clipped by 8 bases and J by 1 base; unmatched bases: 8. The CDR3 DNA reads as TGTGCCCGCGACAGGGGAGTCGGCACAGATACGCAGTATTTT. It translates to CARDRGVGTDTQYF.

CDR3: CASSQELYEQFF. As DNA, the CDR3 is TGTGCCAGCAGCCAAGAATTGTATGAGCAGTTCTTC. The chain employs TRBV3-1 and TRBJ2-1, with unresolved D. Looked up from germline, CDR1 is LGHDT and CDR2 is YNNKEL (reference sequence). Trimming stripped 0 bases from V and 8 bases from J, with 5 bases between. This CDR3 is 12 amino acids long.

This clonotype was seen a few times. The V and J genes are TRBV7-9 and TRBJ1-2; 9 bases match TRBD1. This CDR3 comprises 16 residues. Trimming removed 4 bases from V and 2 bases from J; junction bases left unmatched: 8. Germline CDR1 reads SEHNR; CDR2 reads FQNEAQ (reference sequence). CDR3 sequence reads: CASSSTTGTGNYGYTF. The CDR3 nucleotides read TGTGCCAGCAGCTCAACAACCGGGACAGGGAACTATGGCTACACCTTC.

In its sample, this clonotype was seen many times. The CDR3 is CASRGITGSPYEQYF. In DNA form, the CDR3 reads TGTGCCTCAAGAGGGATAACCGGGAGCCCCTACGAGCAGTACTTC. The chain joins TRBV6-1 to TRBJ2-7, with D possibly matching TRBD2 (6 bases). Germline CDR1 and CDR2: MNHNS and SASEGT. This CDR3 has 15 amino acids. Between the trimmed V and J ends, which lost 11 bases and 2 bases, there was a span of 22 bases.

This clonotype was seen many times. The chain has TRBV3-1 and TRBJ2-5; tentatively, D is TRBD2 (5 bases). Germline CDR1 reads LGHDT; CDR2 reads YNNKEL (reference sequence). V was shortened by 2 bases and J by 2 bases, with 12 bases between the two germline ends. The CDR3 is made up of 15 amino acids. CDR3 sequence reads: CASSQNSGLQETQYF. For the CDR3, the DNA is TGTGCCAGCAGCCAAAACAGCGGCCTTCAAGAGACCCAGTACTTC.

The gene calls are TRBV9 and TRBJ2-2, with 12 nucleotides matching TRBD1. The J segment lost 6 bases and the V segment lost 3 bases, leaving 12 bases of the junction unmatched. The CDR3 has 18 residues. Germline CDR1 is SGDLS and CDR2 is YYNGEE. For the CDR3, the DNA is TGTGCCAGCAGCGACACCTCTGGGGGACAGGGGGCTTCCGGGGAGCTGTTTTTT. It is translated as CASSDTSGGQGASGELFF.

This clonotype was recorded many times. The chain combines TRBV12-3 or TRBV12-4 with TRBJ2-7; D is unresolved. The CDR3 sequence is 16 residues long. Trimming removed 5 bases from V and 3 bases from J, with 20 bases in between. The CDR3 region is CASSQMRTLSNYEQYF. The CDR3, as DNA: TGTGCCAGCAGTCAGATGAGAACCCTCTCAAACTACGAGCAGTACTTC.

This rearrangement joins TRBV20-1 to TRBJ2-7, with a weak D call TRBD2 (5 bases). Germline V gene lookup returns CDR1 DFQATT and CDR2 SNEGSKA (reference sequence). Trimming took off 7 bases at V and 2 bases at J, with 15 bases between the two ends. There are 13 residues in the CDR3. CDR3 protein: CSGKGDNPYEQYF. The CDR3 DNA sequence: TGCAGTGGGAAGGGAGACAACCCCTACGAGCAGTACTTC.

A word on this clonotype: This may arise from a read error, as a much more abundant clone is one base away. This sequence joins TRBV28 and TRBJ2-5; D possibly matches TRBD1 or TRBD2 (7 bases each). CDR3 length: 13 amino acids. CDR1 is MDHEN, CDR2 SYDVKM, per germline. CDR3 residues: CASRQTGRETRYF. CDR3 sequence (DNA): TGTGCCAGCAGGCAGACAGGGAGGGAGACCCGGTACTTC.